A selection of T cell receptor beta chains follows, all from one sample in a study of somatic mutations in cytotoxic T cells in rheumatoid arthritis. Clones were sequenced by immunoSEQ multiplex PCR, and TCRdb holds only the in-frame ones, with some missing. Here the sample spans about 2,100 clones, roughly 85% being singletons. Sequenced: CD8+ T cells sorted from blood. Receptors were obtained from a man aged 60 to 75 with rheumatoid arthritis. Both conserved end residues are part of each CDR3. D genes are given only for firm matches. Size is stated for part of the rows, as once, few or many counts, or as a class when the clone is expanded.

TRBJ2-7 | TRBV11-2 | few | . | TGTGCCAGCAGCTTAGGAGCCTCCTACGAGCAGTACTTC | CASSLGASYEQYF
TRBJ1-1 | TRBV7-7 | . | . | TGTGCCAGCAGCTCAGGGTGGAACACTGAAGCTTTCTTT | CASSSGWNTEAFF
TRBJ1-6 | TRBV7-2 | . | TRBD1 | TGTGCCAGCAGCCAGGGACAGTCTTATTCACCCCCCCACTTT | CASSQGQSYSPPHF
TRBJ2-7 | TRBV5-6 | . | TRBD1 | TGTGCCAGCACCCGGGGACAGTTCTCCTACGAGCAGTACTTC | CASTRGQFSYEQYF
TRBJ1-5 | TRBV6-5 | . | . | TGTGCCAGCAGTTACTCGAGGTATAGCAATCAGCCCCAGCATTTT | CASSYSRYSNQPQHF
TRBJ2-1 | TRBV18 | once | TRBD2 | TGTGCCAGCTCATCTCCGGGACTACTCAATGAGCAGTTCTTC | CASSSPGLLNEQFF
TRBJ2-1 | TRBV6-5 | . | . | TGTGCCAGCAGTTACCGGGTCCCCTCCTACAATGAGCAGTTCTTC | CASSYRVPSYNEQFF
TRBJ2-2 | TRBV9 | . | . | TGTGCCAGCCGCCGGGGGTCGGACACCGGGGAGCTGTTTTTT | CASRRGSDTGELFF
TRBJ2-5 | TRBV10-3 | few | . | TGTGCCATCAGTGAGCAACCGCGCCAAGAGACCCAGTACTTC | CAISEQPRQETQYF
TRBJ2-3 | TRBV5-6 | . | . | TGTGCCAGCAGCTCAGGGGCGACTAGCCTGGTCACAGATACGCAGTATTTT | CASSSGATSLVTDTQYF
TRBJ2-2 | TRBV12-5 | . | TRBD1 | TGTGCTAGTGGTTTGGTATTACAGGGGGCCGGGGAGCTGTTTTTT | CASGLVLQGAGELFF
TRBJ1-1 | TRBV5-1 | . | . | TGCGCCAGCAGCTCGACGGATACAGGGACTGAAGCTTTCTTT | CASSSTDTGTEAFF
TRBJ1-1 | TRBV4-3 | few | . | TGCGCCAGCAGCCAAGCCATAGCCTACACTGAAGCTTTCTTT | CASSQAIAYTEAFF
TRBJ2-7 | TRBV5-4 | . | . | TGTGCCAGCGGTCCCTCCGGGTTCGACGAGCAGTACTTC | CASGPSGFDEQYF
TRBJ2-1 | TRBV7-8 | . | TRBD1 | TGTGCCAGCAGCCCGCGGACAGGGGGGGATGAGCAGTTCTTC | CASSPRTGGDEQFF
TRBJ1-5 | TRBV13 | . | TRBD1 | TGTGCCAGCAGCCAACATCCCGGGACAGGGGAGCAGCCCCAGCATTTT | CASSQHPGTGEQPQHF
TRBJ2-7 | TRBV2 | . | . | TGTGCCAGCATTACAGGGTTGCGCGAGCAGTACTTC | CASITGLREQYF
TRBJ1-2 | TRBV7-9 | . | . | TGTGCCAGCAGCTTAGAGCCAGGGAGGGTCTATGGCTACACCTTC | CASSLEPGRVYGYTF
TRBJ2-1 | TRBV7-3 | . | TRBD1 | TGTGCCAGCAGCTTACAGGCAGGGGGATATGAGCAGTTCTTC | CASSLQAGGYEQFF
TRBJ2-7 | TRBV29-1 | once | . | TGCAGCGTTGAGGAACAGGTAAGCTCCTACGAGCAGTACTTC | CSVEEQVSSYEQYF
TRBJ1-2 | TRBV5-6 | . | TRBD1 | TGTGCCAGCAGCTCCGGGACAGGTTTTCCCTATGGCTACACCTTC | CASSSGTGFPYGYTF
TRBJ1-4 | TRBV6-5 | . | . | TGTGCCAGCAGTGAAGAAGGAGCATCAGAAAAACTGTTTTTT | CASSEEGASEKLFF
TRBJ2-5 | TRBV6-5 | . | . | TGTGCCAGCAGTACGCTAGGGGGCCAAGAGACCCAGTACTTC | CASSTLGGQETQYF
TRBJ2-7 | TRBV10-2 | . | . | TGCGCCAGCAGTGAAAGGGGCCTCTCCTACGAGCAGTACTTC | CASSERGLSYEQYF
TRBJ1-2 | TRBV5-1 | few | TRBD1 | TGCGCCAGCAGCTTGGGGCCCCTACAGGGGGCTCGACTCTATGGCTACACCTTC | CASSLGPLQGARLYGYTF
TRBJ2-6 | TRBV29-1 | . | TRBD2 | TGCAGCCCGGCGGGGGGCCCCTCTGGGGCCAACGTCCTGACTTTC | CSPAGGPSGANVLTF
TRBJ2-2 | TRBV5-6 | . | TRBD1 | TGTGCCAGCAGCTTCGGGACAGGGTCCGGGGAGCTGTTTTTT | CASSFGTGSGELFF
TRBJ1-2 | TRBV6-5 | once | TRBD1 | TGTGCCAGCAGTTTACAGGGGGATGGCTACACCTTC | CASSLQGDGYTF
TRBJ2-3 | TRBV4-1 | few | . | TGCGCCAGCAGCCCCCTCCTAGGAAGCACAGATACGCAGTATTTT | CASSPLLGSTDTQYF
TRBJ1-2 | TRBV6-5 | . | . | TGTGCCAGCAGGCTCCATACAGCTAACTATGGCTACACCTTC | CASRLHTANYGYTF
TRBJ2-7 | TRBV5-6 | large | TRBD1 | TGTGCCAGCAGCTCGACAGGGTATTCCTACGAGCAGTACTTC | CASSSTGYSYEQYF
TRBJ2-5 | TRBV19 | . | TRBD1 | TGTGCCAGTAGTAGGGGGGGACAGGGTTACGAAGAGACCCAGTACTTC | CASSRGGQGYEETQYF
TRBJ1-5 | TRBV2 | . | TRBD1 | TGTGCCAGCAGCCAACATCCCGGGACAGGGGAGAATGCCCAGCATTTT | CASSQHPGTGENAQHF
TRBJ1-2 | TRBV29-1 | . | TRBD1 | TGCAGCGTTCTGACAGGGACCTCCTATGGCTACACCTTC | CSVLTGTSYGYTF
TRBJ1-5 | TRBV16 | . | TRBD1 | TGTGCCAGCAGCCCACAGGGGGCGCATCAGCCCCAGCATTTT | CASSPQGAHQPQHF
TRBJ2-2 | TRBV5-4 | . | . | TGTGCCAGCAGCTTGCAGAACACCGGGGAGCTGTTTTTT | CASSLQNTGELFF
TRBJ1-5 | TRBV6-1 | . | TRBD1 | TGTGCCAGCACCAGGACAGGGGGCGATCAGCCCCAGCATTTT | CASTRTGGDQPQHF
TRBJ2-3 | TRBV19 | . | . | TGTGCCAGTAGTACGGACAGACTGGCAGATACGCAGTATTTT | CASSTDRLADTQYF
TRBJ1-2 | TRBV5-6 | . | . | TGTGCCAGCAGCCCCGGGGACAACTGGGGCTACACCTTC | CASSPGDNWGYTF
TRBJ1-1 | TRBV29-1 | . | . | TGCAGCGCCGGAAGCGGGACTATCTTCACTGAAGCTTTCTTT | CSAGSGTIFTEAFF
TRBJ1-6 | TRBV2 | . | . | TGTGCCAGCAGTGATATTGGGCTTTCACCCCTCCACTTT | CASSDIGLSPLHF
TRBJ2-2 | TRBV2 | . | TRBD1 | TGTGCCAGGGGGGGCCAGGGGGCGCCCGGGGAGCTGTTTTTT | CARGGQGAPGELFF
TRBJ2-1 | TRBV19 | . | TRBD2 | TGTGCCAGTGAGACTAGCGGGGGGGCAAATGAGCAGTTCTTC | CASETSGGANEQFF
TRBJ2-2 | TRBV4-3 | . | TRBD2 | TGCGCCAGCAGCCAAGATTTAGGCGGGGGGGCCGACACCGGGGAGCTGTTTTTT | CASSQDLGGGADTGELFF
TRBJ2-3 | TRBV15 | once | . | TGTGCCACCAGCACGGTGGGCGGCACAGATACGCAGTATTTT | CATSTVGGTDTQYF
TRBJ1-2 | TRBV29-1 | . | . | TGCAGCACCACTGGGGGGGCGAGTGTCTATGGCTACACCTTC | CSTTGGASVYGYTF
TRBJ2-1 | TRBV9 | . | TRBD1 | TGTGCCAGCAGCGCTACAGGGGTTGAGCAGTTCTTC | CASSATGVEQFF
TRBJ2-3 | TRBV4-1 | . | . | TGCGCCAGCAGCCAAGATCCGGTTGGGGCAGTCCGCACAGATACGCAGTATTTT | CASSQDPVGAVRTDTQYF
TRBJ1-5 | TRBV7-6 | . | TRBD1 | TGTGCCAGCAGCGAATGGGACAGTTTCAATCAGCCCCAGCATTTT | CASSEWDSFNQPQHF
TRBJ2-3 | TRBV28 | . | . | TGTGCCAGCAGTTCCTTTCGGGTGGCAGATACGCAGTATTTT | CASSSFRVADTQYF
TRBJ2-2 | TRBV5-6 | . | TRBD1 | TGTGCCAGCAGCTTAGGGACAGGCACCGGGGAGCTGTTTTTT | CASSLGTGTGELFF
TRBJ2-2 | TRBV15 | . | TRBD2 | TGTGCCACCAGCCCACTAGCGGGGGCCACCACCGGGGAGCTGTTTTTT | CATSPLAGATTGELFF
TRBJ1-5 | TRBV2 | . | TRBD1 | TGTGCCAGCAGCACCGGACAGGGGAGTCAGGCCCAGCATTTT | CASSTGQGSQAQHF
TRBJ2-5 | TRBV4-3 | . | TRBD2 | TGCGCCAGCAGCCAACTGGCTAGCGGAACCAAAGAGACCCAGTACTTC | CASSQLASGTKETQYF
TRBJ2-1 | TRBV7-6 | . | . | TGTGCCAGCAGCTTAGAAGCAGGGGCACCCTACAATGAGCAGTTCTTC | CASSLEAGAPYNEQFF